One and the same sample provided the 14 T cell receptor beta chains below, sequenced in a study of blood T cells in healthy people across ages. Then a second PCR, running roughly 7 to 12 cycles, was carried out with a sample-barcoded 5' primer and a J-beta primer mix. TCRdb processed the 5' RACE reads anew with MiXCR; each CDR3 protein has one entry. The table shows about 1,600,000 distinct CDR3 sequences, with 35% to 45% occurring only once. Sequences were obtained from blood. The receptor set was obtained from a woman younger than 30 in good health.

This clonotype has only a few counts. This chain links TRBV7-2 with TRBJ1-1; 7 positions agree with TRBD1. With 5 bases clipped from V and 4 bases from J, the junction kept 16 bases outside the gene matches. Germline V gene sequence: CDR1 SGHTA, CDR2 FQGNSA. The CDR3 is made up of 17 amino acids. The CDR3, as DNA: TGTGCCAGCAGCACACCGGCAGGGGGGCGCGGTTTCACTGAAGCTTTCTTT. It yields the protein CASSTPAGGRGFTEAFF.

This chain connects TRBV28 to TRBJ1-1; D is unresolved. Per germline, CDR1 MDHEN and CDR2 SYDVKM. The V end lost 7 bases, the J end lost 4 bases, and 13 bases lay between the germline ends. The CDR3 is 13 residues long. The CDR3 sequence: CASTLRASTEAFF. The CDR3 coding sequence is TGTGCCAGCACCCTAAGGGCCAGCACTGAAGCTTTCTTT.

This clonotype was observed a handful of times. The rearrangement joins TRBV5-1 to TRBJ2-7; D remains unclear. V was pared by 4 bases and J by 5 bases, with 13 bases between. The CDR3 length is 13 residues. Germline-derived CDR1 and CDR2 are SGHRS and YFSETQ. The DNA of the CDR3 is TGCGCCAGCAGCGCTGACGGTCTTGACGAGCAGTACTTC. Encoded protein: CASSADGLDEQYF.

This clonotype turned up a few times. The rearrangement uses TRBV5-1 and TRBJ1-1, with D uncertain. This CDR3 region has 16 residues. The ends were cut back, 4 bases at V and 0 bases at J, with 16 bases in the middle. Germline V gene sequence: CDR1 SGHRS, CDR2 YFSETQ. This chain's CDR3 is CASSPTRGNMNTEAFF. The DNA for the CDR3 is TGCGCCAGCAGCCCCACGAGAGGGAACATGAACACTGAAGCTTTCTTT.

This clonotype showed up just a few times. V usage is TRBV4-2 and J usage is TRBJ1-1, with D tentatively TRBD1 (5 bases). V was clipped by 3 bases and J by 5 bases, with 7 bases between them. The CDR3 is 12 residues long. The germline V gene has CDR1 LGHNA and CDR2 YNFKEQ. The CDR3 loop reads CASSHGQTEAFF. The DNA for the CDR3 is TGTGCCAGCAGCCACGGACAAACTGAAGCTTTCTTT.

The CDR3 DNA sequence: TGCGCCAGCAGCCACCCGCCCGCCTGGGACGTGAACATTCAGTACTTC. Translating it yields CASSHPPAWDVNIQYF. This rearrangement joins TRBV4-1 to TRBJ2-4; D possibly uses TRBD1 or TRBD2 (5 bases each). Germline CDR1 MGHRA, CDR2 YSYEKL. The CDR3 consists of 16 residues. The V gene lost 3 bases and the J gene lost 7 bases, with 19 bases spanning the gap.

This chain joins TRBV21-1 and TRBJ2-7. TRBV21-1 is tagged as a pseudogene. The CDR3 is 14 amino acids. In DNA form, the CDR3 reads TGTGCCAGCAGCAAAGAGGCAGATTCCTACGAGCAGTACTTC. It yields the protein CASSKEADSYEQYF.

V gene TRBV7-9 combines with J gene TRBJ2-1; 8 positions match TRBD1. Trimming at V came to 4 bases and at J to 3 bases, leaving 5 bases not matched to a gene. The length of the CDR3 is 15 residues. Germline CDR1 is SEHNR and CDR2 is FQNEAQ (reference sequence). The CDR3 nucleotides are TGTGCCAGCAGCTCTTCAGGGGGCTTCTACAATGAGCAGTTCTTC. Protein product: CASSSSGGFYNEQFF.

This sequence joins TRBV20-1 and TRBJ1-1; D gene uncertain. V gave up 3 bases and J gave up 6 bases, with 11 bases separating them. This CDR3 comprises 12 residues. Germline CDR1 is DFQATT and CDR2 is SNEGSKA (reference sequence). This CDR3 is CSAREYPAEAFF. As DNA, the CDR3 is TGCAGTGCTAGGGAGTATCCCGCTGAAGCTTTCTTT.

This clonotype was counted at least ten times. This chain joins TRBV29-1 and TRBJ2-7; D might be TRBD1 (6 bases). Germline CDR1 is SQVTM and CDR2 is ANQGSEA. This CDR3 has 14 residues. Trimming pared 5 bases from V and 2 bases from J, leaving 16 bases between. CDR3 in amino acids: CSVLTGTRTYEQYF. CDR3 nucleotide sequence: TGCAGCGTTCTCACCGGGACACGAACCTACGAGCAGTACTTC.

This clonotype was seen only once. This may be a read error: a much more frequent sequence differs by one nucleotide. The V call is TRBV29-1, the J call TRBJ1-2, with 7 bases identical to TRBD1. The CDR3 consists of 18 residues. The V gene's germline CDR1 is SQVTM and CDR2 ANQGSEA. The CDR3 here is CSVKVSPLTGVGDYGHTF. DNA for the CDR3: TGCAGCGTTAAGGTCTCCCCCCTTACAGGGGTTGGGGACTATGGCCACACCTTC.

The chain combines TRBV10-3 with TRBJ1-2, with 8 bases matching TRBD1. The germline gives CDR1 ENHRY, CDR2 SYGVKD. The CDR3 runs 14 residues. After removal of 7 bases from V and 3 bases from J, the junction contained 7 bases not matched to a gene. CDR3 in amino acids: CAITPGQAHYGYTF. For the CDR3, the DNA is TGTGCCATCACCCCGGGACAGGCCCACTATGGCTACACCTTC.

In this sample, this clonotype turned up a few times. The chain combines TRBV29-1 with TRBJ2-7, with D unresolved. Germline CDR1 is SQVTM and CDR2 is ANQGSEA. Trimming shortened V by 6 bases and J by 0 bases, and 15 bases separated the two germline ends. There are 14 residues in the CDR3. CDR3 sequence: CSVDVGKHSYEQYF. The CDR3 nucleotides read TGCAGCGTCGATGTGGGTAAACACTCCTACGAGCAGTACTTC.

As to this clonotype: An end of the junction does not agree with germline; a read error may underlie this. V usage is TRBV29-1 and J usage is TRBJ2-3; maybe TRBD1 (5 bases). The CDR3 length is 13 residues. Germline CDR1 and CDR2: SQVTM and ANQGSEA. The CDR3 reads CSSEKWGTDAQYF. Written as DNA, the CDR3 is TGCAGCTCGGAAAAATGGGGCACAGATGCGCAGTATTTT.